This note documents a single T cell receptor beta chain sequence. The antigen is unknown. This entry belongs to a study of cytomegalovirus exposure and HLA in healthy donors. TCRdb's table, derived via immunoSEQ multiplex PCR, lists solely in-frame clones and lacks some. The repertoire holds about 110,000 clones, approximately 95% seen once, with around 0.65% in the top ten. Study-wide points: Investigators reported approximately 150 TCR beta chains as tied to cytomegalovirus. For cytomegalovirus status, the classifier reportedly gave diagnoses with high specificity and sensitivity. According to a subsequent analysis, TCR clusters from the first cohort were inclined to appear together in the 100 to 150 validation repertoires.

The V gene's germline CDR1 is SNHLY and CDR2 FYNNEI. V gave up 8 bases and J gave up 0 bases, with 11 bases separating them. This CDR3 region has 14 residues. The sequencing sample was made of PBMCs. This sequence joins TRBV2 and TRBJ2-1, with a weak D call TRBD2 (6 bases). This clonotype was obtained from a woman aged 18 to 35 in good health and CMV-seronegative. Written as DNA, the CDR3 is TGTGCCAGCTTTCGGGGGAACTCCTACAATGAGCAGTTCTTC. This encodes CASFRGNSYNEQFF.